The TCR beta chain under discussion was sequenced for a study of stem cell transplantation in POMP-related autoinflammatory disease. Measured with immunoSEQ multiplex PCR; TCRdb has only the in-frame clones, and not every one. Among roughly 68,000 clones listed, approximately 91% were seen once. The CDR3 extends over 17 amino acids. Germline-derived CDR1 and CDR2 are SGHRS and YFSETQ. V dropped 4 bases and J dropped 3 bases, with 21 bases sitting between them. The source material was CD4+ T cells from PBMCs, sampled after stem cell transplantation. The TCR sequence derives from a human patient with POMP-related autoinflammation and immune dysregulation (PRAID). Some of these T cells may belong to the graft donor. The genes are TRBV5-1 and TRBJ2-3; D gene ambiguous. The CDR3 here is CASSAPYGQLRTDTQYF. The CDR3 DNA reads TGCGCCAGCAGCGCTCCCTATGGGCAGCTTAGGACAGATACGCAGTATTTT.